The 19 T cell receptor beta chains below all came from one sample that was sequenced in a study of T cell responses to AZD1222 COVID-19 vaccine. Profiled with immunoSEQ multiplex PCR; TCRdb holds only in-frame clones, not every one. The sample has about 180,000 clones, approximately 92% seen once; the top ten hold 1%. Sequencing was performed on peripheral blood, taken 28 days after the second dose of the MenACWY control vaccine. The receptors here all came from an adult who received the MenACWY meningococcal vaccine as a control.

V and J are TRBV30 and TRBJ1-5; D perhaps matches TRBD1 (5 bases). The ends were cut back, 2 bases at V and 3 bases at J, with 8 bases in the middle. The CDR3 loop spans 13 amino acids. Germline lookup yields CDR1 GTSNPN and CDR2 SVGIG (reference sequence). CDR3 DNA sequence: TGTGCCTGGAGTCTGGGGCTCAATCAGCCCCAGCATTTT. The encoded protein is CAWSLGLNQPQHF.

This clone was seen a few times. The chain couples TRBV30 to TRBJ1-1; TRBD1 agrees at 7 bases. V trimming: 2 bases; J trimming: 11 bases; junction bases outside the gene matches: 14. The CDR3 has 14 amino acids. Germline V gene data show CDR1 as GTSNPN and CDR2 as SVGIG (reference sequence). This CDR3 reads CAWSTGTDPLRAFF. As DNA, the CDR3 is TGTGCCTGGAGTACCGGGACAGACCCGTTGAGGGCTTTCTTT. The full variable domain, rest sourced from reference TRBV30 and TRBJ1-1, is SQTIHQWPATLVQPVGSPLSLECTVEGTSNPNLYWYRQAAGRGLQLLFYSVGIGQISSEVPQNLSASRPQDRQFILSSKKLLLSDSGFYLCAWSTGTDPLRAFFGQGTRLTVV.

The chain uses TRBV19 and TRBJ1-2; the match to TRBD1 covers 9 bases. The CDR3 has 15 amino acids. The ends lost 7 bases at V and 8 bases at J; junction bases unmatched: 14. The germline CDR1 and CDR2 sequences are LNHDA and SQIVND (reference sequence). Here the CDR3 DNA reads TGTGCCAGTACCCTCCCCGGGACAGGGCGTGAAGGCTACACCTTC. Translating gives CASTLPGTGREGYTF.

This sequence joins TRBV28 and TRBJ2-7; D remains unclear. Trimming removed 5 bases at V and 6 bases at J, with 11 bases between. The CDR3 length is 12 residues. CDR1 is MDHEN and CDR2 is SYDVKM in the germline V gene. Here the CDR3 reads CASSPTFREQYF. CDR3 sequence (DNA): TGTGCCAGCAGTCCTACCTTTCGCGAGCAGTACTTC.

Concerning this clone itself: The same CDR3 arises from other DNA sequences in this sample as well. J is TRBJ1-5 and V is TRBV27; TRBD1 aligns across 7 bases. Germline V gene sequence: CDR1 MNHEY, CDR2 SMNVEV (reference sequence). CDR3 length: 14 residues. The V and J ends lost 3 bases and 4 bases, in that order; junction bases with no gene match: 3. The CDR3: CASSLSGGNQPQHF. For the CDR3, the DNA is TGTGCCAGCAGTTTGTCAGGGGGGAATCAGCCCCAGCATTTT.

As concerns this clone: This sample also contains other DNA sequences that code for the same CDR3. V usage is TRBV7-2 and J usage is TRBJ1-1; D remains ambiguous. CDR1 and CDR2 (germline): SGHTA, FQGNSA. V dropped 2 bases and J dropped 5 bases, with 9 bases sitting between them. The CDR3 extends over 13 amino acids. Here the CDR3 reads CASSLSGGTEAFF. Written as DNA, the CDR3 is TGTGCCAGCAGCTTATCAGGCGGGACTGAAGCTTTCTTT.

The J gene is TRBJ1-6, the V gene TRBV30; no reliable D call. Trimming pared 5 bases from V and 8 bases from J, leaving 7 bases between. CDR1 is GTSNPN and CDR2 is SVGIG in the germline V gene (reference sequence). The CDR3 has 11 residues. CDR3 bases: TGTGCCTGGTGGCGGGATTCACCCCTCCACTTT. Translated: CAWWRDSPLHF.

This chain uses TRBV6-5 with TRBJ1-2; D is possibly TRBD1 (6 bases). Germline V lookup: CDR1 MNHEY, CDR2 SVGAGI. The CDR3 is made up of 15 amino acids. Trimming pared 5 bases from V and 2 bases from J, leaving 15 bases between. The CDR3 is CASSQQGKRNYGYTF. Here the CDR3 DNA reads TGTGCCAGCAGTCAACAGGGAAAGAGGAACTATGGCTACACCTTC.

CDR3 amino acids: CASSLTAPLGHGYTF. The CDR3 DNA is TGTGCCAGCAGCCTAACAGCCCCCCTGGGGCATGGCTACACCTTC. The J gene is TRBJ1-2, the V gene TRBV28, with D tentatively TRBD1 (5 bases). Germline CDR1 is MDHEN and CDR2 is SYDVKM. The CDR3 loop spans 15 amino acids. V was pared by 6 bases and J by 6 bases, with 20 bases between.

The genes are TRBV5-1 and TRBJ2-7; 9 positions agree with TRBD1. Per germline, CDR1 SGHRS and CDR2 YFSETQ. The CDR3 totals 14 residues. With 0 bases clipped from V and 4 bases from J, the junction kept 2 bases outside the gene matches. CDR3 bases: TGCGCCAGCAGCTTGGAGGACAGGGGTTACGAGCAGTACTTC. This gives the protein CASSLEDRGYEQYF.

This rearrangement joins TRBV14 to TRBJ1-2, with 7 bases matching TRBD1. Unmatched junction bases numbered 2, after V lost 1 base and J lost 3 bases. This CDR3 spans 14 amino acids. Germline V gives CDR1 SGHDN, CDR2 FVKESK. CDR3 nucleotide sequence: TGTGCCAGCAGCCAAGGACAGGGTGACTATGGCTACACCTTC. Translated: CASSQGQGDYGYTF.

The genes are TRBV5-8 and TRBJ2-5, with 11 bases identical to TRBD1. V was pared by 4 bases and J by 1 base, with 9 bases of the junction left unmatched. This CDR3 is 17 amino acids long. Germline V gene data show CDR1 as SGHTS and CDR2 as YDEGEE. CDR3: CASSRGTGGNTQETQYF. The CDR3, as DNA: TGTGCCAGCAGCCGCGGGACAGGGGGGAACACCCAAGAGACCCAGTACTTC.

In this sample, this clone turned up once. V gene TRBV19 combines with J gene TRBJ1-6, with a weak D call TRBD1 (5 bases). Looked up from germline, CDR1 is LNHDA and CDR2 is SQIVND (reference sequence). V lost 5 bases, J lost 12 bases, and 20 bases lay in between. The CDR3 covers 15 residues. CDR3 DNA: TGTGCCAGTAGTCCAGCCGGGACCCTGGCGAAACCCCTCCACTTT. Its translation: CASSPAGTLAKPLHF.

The rearrangement uses TRBV24-1 and TRBJ1-2, with 7 nucleotides matching TRBD1. The V gene end was trimmed by 4 bases and the J gene end by 4 bases; junction bases not matched to a gene: 5. CDR3 length equals 14 residues. Germline CDR1 is KGHDR and CDR2 is SFDVKD. CDR3 sequence reads: CATSDAGTAYGYTF. As DNA, the CDR3 is TGTGCCACCAGTGACGCTGGGACAGCCTATGGCTACACCTTC.

The genes are TRBV6-1 and TRBJ1-2; D is ambiguous. The germline gives CDR1 MNHNS, CDR2 SASEGT. Trimming took off 3 bases at V and 6 bases at J, with 14 bases between the two ends. CDR3 length: 14 residues. The CDR3 nucleotides read TGTGCCAGCAGTGAGTTGGGATCAGTGCATGGCTACACCTTC. It translates to CASSELGSVHGYTF.

The chain employs TRBV9 and TRBJ2-1; 7 bases are shared with TRBD1. This CDR3 has 15 residues. Germline CDR1 SGDLS, CDR2 YYNGEE. The ends lost 4 bases at V and 5 bases at J; junction bases unmatched: 9. The CDR3 loop reads CASSPDRARHNEQFF. The DNA of the CDR3 is TGTGCCAGCAGCCCTGACAGGGCAAGGCACAATGAGCAGTTCTTC.

The rearrangement joins TRBV6-1 to TRBJ2-3; D is unclear. The ends were cut back, 1 base at V and 2 bases at J, with 1 base in the middle. The germline CDR1 and CDR2 sequences are MNHNS and SASEGT. The CDR3 length is 12 residues. Here the CDR3 DNA reads TGTGCCAGCAGTGAAGTCACAGATACGCAGTATTTT. It is translated as CASSEVTDTQYF.

CDR3 sequence (DNA): TGTGCCAGCAGCTCGGGGTATGCCGGGGAGCTGTTTTTT. It encodes CASSSGYAGELFF. The chain links TRBV11-2 to TRBJ2-2, with D perhaps TRBD2 (5 bases). The CDR3 sequence is 13 residues long. CDR1 is SGHAT, CDR2 FQNNGV, per germline. V was clipped by 4 bases and J by 6 bases, with 9 bases between them.

This rearrangement joins TRBV15 to TRBJ2-3; TRBD2 aligns across 10 bases. From germline, CDR1 is LNHNV and CDR2 YYDKDF (reference sequence). The CDR3 contains 16 residues. The junction had 9 bases not matched to a gene; V was cut back by 5 bases and J by 4 bases. The CDR3 DNA is TGTGCCACCAGCGGGGCCGAAGCGGGGGGGCCAGATACGCAGTATTTT. Protein product: CATSGAEAGGPDTQYF.